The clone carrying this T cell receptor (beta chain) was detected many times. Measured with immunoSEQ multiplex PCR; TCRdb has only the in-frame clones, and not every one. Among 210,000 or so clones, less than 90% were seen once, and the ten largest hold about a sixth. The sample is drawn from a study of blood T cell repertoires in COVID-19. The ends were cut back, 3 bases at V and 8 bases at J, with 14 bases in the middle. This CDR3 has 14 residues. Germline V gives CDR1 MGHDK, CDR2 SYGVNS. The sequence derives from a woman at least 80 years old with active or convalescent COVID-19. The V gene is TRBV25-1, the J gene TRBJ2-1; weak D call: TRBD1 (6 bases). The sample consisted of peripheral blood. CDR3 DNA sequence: TGTGCCAGCAGTGACCCACAGGGATCCTATGAGCAGTTCTTC. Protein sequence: CASSDPQGSYEQFF.